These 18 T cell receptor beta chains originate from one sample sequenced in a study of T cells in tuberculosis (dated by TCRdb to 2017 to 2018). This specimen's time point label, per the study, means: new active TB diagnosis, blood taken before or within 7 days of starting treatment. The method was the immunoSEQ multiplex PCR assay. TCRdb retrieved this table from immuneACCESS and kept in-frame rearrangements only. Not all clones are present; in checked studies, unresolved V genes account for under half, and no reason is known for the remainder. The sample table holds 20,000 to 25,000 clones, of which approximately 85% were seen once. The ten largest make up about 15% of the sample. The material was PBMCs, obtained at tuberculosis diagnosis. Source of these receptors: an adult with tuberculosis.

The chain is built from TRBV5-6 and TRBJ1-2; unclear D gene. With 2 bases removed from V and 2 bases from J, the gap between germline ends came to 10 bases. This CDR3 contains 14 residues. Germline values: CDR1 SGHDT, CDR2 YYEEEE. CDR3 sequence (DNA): TGTGCCAGCAGCTTACGGGTTGGGAACTATGGCTACACCTTC. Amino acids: CASSLRVGNYGYTF.

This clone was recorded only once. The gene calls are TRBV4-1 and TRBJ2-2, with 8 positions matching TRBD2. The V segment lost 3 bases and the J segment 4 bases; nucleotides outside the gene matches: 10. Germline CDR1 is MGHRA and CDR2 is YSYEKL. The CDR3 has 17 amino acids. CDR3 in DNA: TGCGCCAGCAGCCAGGGTACGGGAGGGCCCAGCACCGGGGAGCTGTTTTTT. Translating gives CASSQGTGGPSTGELFF.

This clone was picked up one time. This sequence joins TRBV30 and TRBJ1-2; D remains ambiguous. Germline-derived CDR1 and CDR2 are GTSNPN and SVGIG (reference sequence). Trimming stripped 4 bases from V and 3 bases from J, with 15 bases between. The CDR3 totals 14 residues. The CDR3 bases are TGTGCCTGGAATGGAGGGTCCCACGACTATGGCTACACCTTC. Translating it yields CAWNGGSHDYGYTF.

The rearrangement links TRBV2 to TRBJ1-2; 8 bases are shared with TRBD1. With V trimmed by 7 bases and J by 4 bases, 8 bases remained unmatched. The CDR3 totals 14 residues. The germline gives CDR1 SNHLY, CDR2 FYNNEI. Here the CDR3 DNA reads TGTGCCAGCACCCAAGACAGGGGACGCTATGGCTACACCTTC. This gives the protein CASTQDRGRYGYTF.

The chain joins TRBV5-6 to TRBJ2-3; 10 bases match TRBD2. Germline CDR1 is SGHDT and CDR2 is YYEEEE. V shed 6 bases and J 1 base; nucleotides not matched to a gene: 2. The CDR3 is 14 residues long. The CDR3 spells CASNLAGGTDTQYF. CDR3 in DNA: TGTGCCAGCAATCTAGCGGGAGGCACAGATACGCAGTATTTT.

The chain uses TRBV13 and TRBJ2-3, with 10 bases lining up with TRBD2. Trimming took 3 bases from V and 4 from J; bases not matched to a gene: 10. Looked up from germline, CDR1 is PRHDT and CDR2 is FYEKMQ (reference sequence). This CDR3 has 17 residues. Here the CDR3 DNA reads TGTGCCAGCAGCTTGTTCACTAGCGGGGTCGCGGCAGATACGCAGTATTTT. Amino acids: CASSLFTSGVAADTQYF.

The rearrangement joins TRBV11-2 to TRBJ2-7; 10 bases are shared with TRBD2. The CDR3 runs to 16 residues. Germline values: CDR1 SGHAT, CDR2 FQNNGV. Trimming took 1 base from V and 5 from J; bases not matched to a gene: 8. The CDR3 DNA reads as TGTGCCAGCAGCTTAGTGACTAGCGGGTGGTATAACGAGCAGTACTTC. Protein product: CASSLVTSGWYNEQYF.

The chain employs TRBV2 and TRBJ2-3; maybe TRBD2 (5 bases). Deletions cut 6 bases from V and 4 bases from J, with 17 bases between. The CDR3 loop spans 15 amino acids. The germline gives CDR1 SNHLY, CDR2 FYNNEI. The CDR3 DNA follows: TGTGCCAGCAGCAAAGCAGGTAGCGTAGCAGATACGCAGTATTTT. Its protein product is CASSKAGSVADTQYF.

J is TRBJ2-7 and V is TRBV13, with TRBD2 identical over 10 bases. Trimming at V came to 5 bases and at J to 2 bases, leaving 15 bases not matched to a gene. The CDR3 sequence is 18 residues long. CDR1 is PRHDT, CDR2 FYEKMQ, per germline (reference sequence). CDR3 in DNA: TGTGCCAGCAGCGGGGCGCAACTCCTAGCGGGAGACCCCTACGAGCAGTACTTC. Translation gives CASSGAQLLAGDPYEQYF. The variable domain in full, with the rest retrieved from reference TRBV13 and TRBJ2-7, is AAGVIQSPRHLIKEKRETATLKCYPIPRHDTVYWYQQGPGQDPQFLISFYEKMQSDKGSIPDRFSAQQFSDYHSELNMSSLELGDSALYFCASSGAQLLAGDPYEQYFGPGTRLTVT.

CDR3 loop: CASSSGQGANEKLFF. The CDR3 nucleotides are TGCGCCAGCAGCTCAGGACAGGGTGCTAATGAAAAACTGTTTTTT. The chain carries TRBV5-1 and TRBJ1-4; 8 bases line up with TRBD1. Losses at the gene ends were 3 bases for V and 3 bases for J; bases not matched to a gene: 4. Germline V gene data show CDR1 as SGHRS and CDR2 as YFSETQ. The CDR3 contains 15 residues.

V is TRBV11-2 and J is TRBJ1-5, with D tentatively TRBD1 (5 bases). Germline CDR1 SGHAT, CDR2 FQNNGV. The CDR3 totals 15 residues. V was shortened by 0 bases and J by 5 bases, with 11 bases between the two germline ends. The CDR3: CASSLDGAIYQPQHF. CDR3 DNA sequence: TGTGCCAGCAGCTTAGATGGGGCCATCTATCAGCCCCAGCATTTT.

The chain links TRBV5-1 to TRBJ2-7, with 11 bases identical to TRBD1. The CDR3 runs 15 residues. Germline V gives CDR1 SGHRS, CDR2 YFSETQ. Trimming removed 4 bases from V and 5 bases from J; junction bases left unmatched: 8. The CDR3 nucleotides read TGCGCCAGCAGCCCTGGGACAGGGGGAGGAAACGAGCAGTACTTC. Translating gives CASSPGTGGGNEQYF.

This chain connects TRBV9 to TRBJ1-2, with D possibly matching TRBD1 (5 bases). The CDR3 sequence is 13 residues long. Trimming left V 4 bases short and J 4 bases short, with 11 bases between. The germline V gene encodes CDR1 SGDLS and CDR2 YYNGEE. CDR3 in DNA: TGTGCCAGCAGCCGAGAGGACATCTATGGCTACACCTTC. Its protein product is CASSREDIYGYTF.

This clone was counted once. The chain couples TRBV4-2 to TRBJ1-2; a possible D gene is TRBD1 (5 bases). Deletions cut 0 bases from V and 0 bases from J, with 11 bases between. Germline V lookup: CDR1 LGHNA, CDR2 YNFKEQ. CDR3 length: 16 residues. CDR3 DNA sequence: TGTGCCAGCAGCCAAGATTTCAGGGCGTCTAACTATGGCTACACCTTC. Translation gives CASSQDFRASNYGYTF.

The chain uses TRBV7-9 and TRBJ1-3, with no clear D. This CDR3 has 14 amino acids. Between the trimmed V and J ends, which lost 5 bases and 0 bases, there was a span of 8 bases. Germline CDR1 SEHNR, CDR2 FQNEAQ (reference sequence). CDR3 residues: CASSAGNSGNTIYF. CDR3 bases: TGTGCCAGCAGCGCGGGGAACTCTGGAAACACCATATATTTT.

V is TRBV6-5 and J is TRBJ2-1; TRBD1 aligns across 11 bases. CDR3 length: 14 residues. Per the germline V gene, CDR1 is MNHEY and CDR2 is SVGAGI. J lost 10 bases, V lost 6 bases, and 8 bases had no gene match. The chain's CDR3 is CASSPDRGHPEQFF. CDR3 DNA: TGTGCCAGCAGCCCGGACAGGGGGCATCCGGAGCAGTTCTTC.

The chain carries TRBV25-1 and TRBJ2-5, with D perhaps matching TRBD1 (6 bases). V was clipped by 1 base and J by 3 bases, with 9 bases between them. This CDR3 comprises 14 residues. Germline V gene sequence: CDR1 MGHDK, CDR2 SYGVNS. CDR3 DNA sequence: TGTGCCAGCAGTGAATTGGACAGTAAAGAGACCCAGTACTTC. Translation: CASSELDSKETQYF.

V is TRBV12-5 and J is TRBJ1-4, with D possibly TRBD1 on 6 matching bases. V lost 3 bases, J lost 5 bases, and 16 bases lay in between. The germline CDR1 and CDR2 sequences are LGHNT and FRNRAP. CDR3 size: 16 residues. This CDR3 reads CASGFLRRGWNEKLFF. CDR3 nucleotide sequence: TGTGCTAGTGGTTTTCTTAGAAGGGGGTGGAATGAAAAACTGTTTTTT.